A single sample gave rise to the 2 T cell receptor beta chains below, sequenced in a study of blood T cell repertoires in COVID-19. The data were produced by immunoSEQ multiplex PCR, yet TCRdb's version contains in-frame clones alone and is incomplete. This sample carries 25,000 to 35,000 clones, around 90% of them seen once, and the ten largest clones take 12%. The sequenced sample was peripheral blood. These receptors were obtained from a human donor in a cohort sampled during active COVID-19. The donor label of this sample is uncertain.

The V gene is TRBV5-4, the J gene TRBJ1-1; no firm D call. The CDR3 runs to 13 residues. Germline V gene sequence: CDR1 SGHNT, CDR2 YYREEE (reference sequence). The ends were cut back, 4 bases at V and 6 bases at J, with 13 bases in the middle. Here the CDR3 reads CASSRRGTPEAFF. The CDR3 bases are TGTGCCAGCAGCAGGCGGGGTACGCCTGAAGCTTTCTTT.

CDR3 loop: CASSRTWGVNYGYTF. DNA for the CDR3: TGTGCCAGCAGCCGCACCTGGGGGGTGAACTATGGCTACACCTTC. The J gene is TRBJ1-2, the V gene TRBV16; D is perhaps TRBD1 (5 bases). Trimming stripped 4 bases from V and 2 bases from J, with 14 bases between. This CDR3 spans 15 amino acids. From germline, CDR1 is KGHSY and CDR2 FQNENV.